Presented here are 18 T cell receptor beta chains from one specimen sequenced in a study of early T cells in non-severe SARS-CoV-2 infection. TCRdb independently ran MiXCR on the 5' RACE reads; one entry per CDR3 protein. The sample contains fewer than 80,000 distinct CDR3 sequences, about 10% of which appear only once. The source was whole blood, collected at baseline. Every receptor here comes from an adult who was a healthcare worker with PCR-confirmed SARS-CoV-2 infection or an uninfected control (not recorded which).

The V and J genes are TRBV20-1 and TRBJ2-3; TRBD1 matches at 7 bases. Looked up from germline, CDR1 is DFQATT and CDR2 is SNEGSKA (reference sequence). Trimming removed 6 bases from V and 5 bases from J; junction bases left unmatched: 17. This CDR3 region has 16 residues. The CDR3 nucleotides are TGCAGTGCCCTCCCCCGAGGGACAGTTTGGATAGATACGCAGTATTTT. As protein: CSALPRGTVWIDTQYF.

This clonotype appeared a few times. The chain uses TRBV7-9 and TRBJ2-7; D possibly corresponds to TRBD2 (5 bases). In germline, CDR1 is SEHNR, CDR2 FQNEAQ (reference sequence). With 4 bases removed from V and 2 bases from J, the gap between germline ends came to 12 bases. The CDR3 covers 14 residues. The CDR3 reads CASSSREGAYEQYF. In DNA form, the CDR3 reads TGTGCCAGCAGCTCGCGAGAGGGAGCCTACGAGCAGTACTTC.

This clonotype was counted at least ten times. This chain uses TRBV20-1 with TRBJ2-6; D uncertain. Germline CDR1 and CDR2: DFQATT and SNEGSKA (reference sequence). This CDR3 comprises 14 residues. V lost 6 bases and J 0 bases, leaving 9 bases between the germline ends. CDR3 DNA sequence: TGCAGTGCCGGATCGAACTCTGGGGCCAACGTCCTGACTTTC. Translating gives CSAGSNSGANVLTF.

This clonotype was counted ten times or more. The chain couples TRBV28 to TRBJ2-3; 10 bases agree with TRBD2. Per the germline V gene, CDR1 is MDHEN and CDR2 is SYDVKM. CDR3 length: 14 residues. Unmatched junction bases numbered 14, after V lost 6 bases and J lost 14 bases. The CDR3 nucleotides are TGTGCCAGCAGCCCCGGGGTAGCGGGGGGCAGGGGGTATTTT. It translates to CASSPGVAGGRGYF.

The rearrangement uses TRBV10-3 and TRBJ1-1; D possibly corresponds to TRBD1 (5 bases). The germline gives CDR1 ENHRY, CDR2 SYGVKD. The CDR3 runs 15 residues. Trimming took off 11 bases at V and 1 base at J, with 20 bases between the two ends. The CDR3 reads CASISKGTENTEAFF. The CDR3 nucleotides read TGTGCCTCTATAAGCAAAGGGACGGAGAACACTGAAGCTTTCTTT.

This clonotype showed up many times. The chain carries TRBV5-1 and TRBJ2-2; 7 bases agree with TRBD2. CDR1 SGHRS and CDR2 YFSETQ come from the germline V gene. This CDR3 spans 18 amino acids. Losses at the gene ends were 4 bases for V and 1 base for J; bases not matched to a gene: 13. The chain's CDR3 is CASSPRTSNIRNTGELFF. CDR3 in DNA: TGCGCCAGCAGCCCCCGGACTAGTAATATACGGAACACCGGGGAGCTGTTTTTT.

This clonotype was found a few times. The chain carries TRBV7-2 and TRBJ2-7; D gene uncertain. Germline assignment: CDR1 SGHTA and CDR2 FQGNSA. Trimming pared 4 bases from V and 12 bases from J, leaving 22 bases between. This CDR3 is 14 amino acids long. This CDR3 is CASSSTSSRTLLYF. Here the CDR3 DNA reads TGTGCCAGCAGCTCCACCTCGTCCCGAACTCTTCTGTACTTC.

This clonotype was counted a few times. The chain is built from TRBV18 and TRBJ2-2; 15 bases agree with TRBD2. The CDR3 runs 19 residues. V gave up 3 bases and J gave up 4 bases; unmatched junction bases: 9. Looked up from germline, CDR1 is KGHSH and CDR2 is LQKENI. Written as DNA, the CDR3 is TGTGCCAGCTCACCGAACTCCGGACTAGCGGGGGGGCGCACCGGGGAGCTGTTTTTT. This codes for CASSPNSGLAGGRTGELFF. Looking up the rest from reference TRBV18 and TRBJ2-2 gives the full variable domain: NAGVMQNPRHLVRRRGQEARLRCSPMKGHSHVYWYRQLPEEGLKFMVYLQKENIIDESGMPKERFSAEFPKEGPSILRIQQVVRGDSAAYFCASSPNSGLAGGRTGELFFGEGSRLTVL.

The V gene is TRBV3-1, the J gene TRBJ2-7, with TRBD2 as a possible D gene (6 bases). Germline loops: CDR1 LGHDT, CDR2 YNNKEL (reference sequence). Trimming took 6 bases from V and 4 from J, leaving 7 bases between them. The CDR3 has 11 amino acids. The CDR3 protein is CASREGYEQYF. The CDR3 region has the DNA TGTGCCAGCAGGGAGGGGTACGAGCAGTACTTC.

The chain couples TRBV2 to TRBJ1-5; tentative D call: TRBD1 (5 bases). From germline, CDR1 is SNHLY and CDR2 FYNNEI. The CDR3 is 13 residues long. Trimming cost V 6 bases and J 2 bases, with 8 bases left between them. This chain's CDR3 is CASRQGGNQPQHF. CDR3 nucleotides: TGTGCCAGCAGGCAGGGTGGCAATCAGCCCCAGCATTTT.

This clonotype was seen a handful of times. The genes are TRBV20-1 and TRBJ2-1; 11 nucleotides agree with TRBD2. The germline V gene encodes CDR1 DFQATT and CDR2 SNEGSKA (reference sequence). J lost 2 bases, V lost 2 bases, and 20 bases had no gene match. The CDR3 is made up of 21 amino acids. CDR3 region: CSARRHVLSSGGPGPYNEQFF. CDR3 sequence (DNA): TGCAGTGCTAGACGGCACGTGTTGTCTAGCGGGGGGCCGGGCCCCTACAATGAGCAGTTCTTC.

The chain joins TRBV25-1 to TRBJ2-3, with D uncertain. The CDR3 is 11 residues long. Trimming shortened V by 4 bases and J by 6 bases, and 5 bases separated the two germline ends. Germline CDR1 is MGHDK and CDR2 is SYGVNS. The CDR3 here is CASSVGDTQYF. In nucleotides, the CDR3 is TGTGCCAGCAGTGTGGGGGATACGCAGTATTTT.

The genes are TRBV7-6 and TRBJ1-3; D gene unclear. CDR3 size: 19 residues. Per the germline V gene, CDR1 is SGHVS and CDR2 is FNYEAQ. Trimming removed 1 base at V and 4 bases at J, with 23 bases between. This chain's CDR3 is CASSLGAQTRQVGGNTIYF. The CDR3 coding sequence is TGTGCCAGCAGCTTAGGGGCACAAACCCGGCAAGTGGGGGGAAACACCATATATTTT.

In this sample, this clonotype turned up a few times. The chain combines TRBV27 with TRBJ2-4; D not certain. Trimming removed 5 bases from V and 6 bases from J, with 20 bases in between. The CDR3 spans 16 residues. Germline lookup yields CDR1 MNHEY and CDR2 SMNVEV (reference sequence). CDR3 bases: TGTGCCAGCAGTCCAAGGGTCAGGACCAATTTAAACATTCAGTACTTC. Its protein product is CASSPRVRTNLNIQYF.

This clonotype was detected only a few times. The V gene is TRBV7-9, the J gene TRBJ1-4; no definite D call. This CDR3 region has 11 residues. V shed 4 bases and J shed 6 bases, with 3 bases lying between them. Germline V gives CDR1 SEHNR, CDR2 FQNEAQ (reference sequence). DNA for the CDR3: TGTGCCAGCAGCTCCGATGAAAAACTGTTTTTT. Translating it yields CASSSDEKLFF.

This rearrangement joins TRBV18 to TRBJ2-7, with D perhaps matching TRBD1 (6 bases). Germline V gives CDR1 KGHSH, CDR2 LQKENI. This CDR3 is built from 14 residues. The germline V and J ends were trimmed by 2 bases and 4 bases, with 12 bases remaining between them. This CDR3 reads CASSPSGVLYEQYF. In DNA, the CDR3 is TGTGCCAGCTCACCATCAGGGGTCCTTTACGAGCAGTACTTC.

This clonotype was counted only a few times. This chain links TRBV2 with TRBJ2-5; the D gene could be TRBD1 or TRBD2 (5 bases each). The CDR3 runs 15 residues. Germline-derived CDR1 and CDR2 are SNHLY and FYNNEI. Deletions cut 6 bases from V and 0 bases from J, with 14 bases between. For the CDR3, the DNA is TGTGCCAGCAGCCTCCGGGGCAGCTACCAAGAGACCCAGTACTTC. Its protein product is CASSLRGSYQETQYF.

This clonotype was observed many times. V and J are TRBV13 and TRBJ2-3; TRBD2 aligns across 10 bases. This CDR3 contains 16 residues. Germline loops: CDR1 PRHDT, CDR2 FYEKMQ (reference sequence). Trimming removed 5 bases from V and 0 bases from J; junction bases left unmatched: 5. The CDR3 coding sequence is TGTGCCAGCAGCCCACTAGCGGGGACCAGCACAGATACGCAGTATTTT. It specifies CASSPLAGTSTDTQYF.